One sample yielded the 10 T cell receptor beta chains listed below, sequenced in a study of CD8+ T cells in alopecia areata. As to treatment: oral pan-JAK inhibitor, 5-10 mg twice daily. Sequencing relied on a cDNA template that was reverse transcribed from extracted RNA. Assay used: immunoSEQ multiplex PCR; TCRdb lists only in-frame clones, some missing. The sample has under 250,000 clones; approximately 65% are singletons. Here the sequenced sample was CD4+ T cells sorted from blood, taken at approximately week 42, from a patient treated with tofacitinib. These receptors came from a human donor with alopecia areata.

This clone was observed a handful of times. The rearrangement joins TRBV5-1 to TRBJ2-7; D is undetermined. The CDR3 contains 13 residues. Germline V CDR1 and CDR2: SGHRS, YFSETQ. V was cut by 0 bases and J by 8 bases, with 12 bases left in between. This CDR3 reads CASSLAPPEQQYF. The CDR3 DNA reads TGCGCCAGCAGCTTGGCCCCCCCCGAACAGCAGTACTTC.

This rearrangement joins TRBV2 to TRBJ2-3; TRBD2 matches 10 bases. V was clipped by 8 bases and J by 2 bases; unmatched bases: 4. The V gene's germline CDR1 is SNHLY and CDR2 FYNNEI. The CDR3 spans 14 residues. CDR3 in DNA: TGTGCCAGCGAGCTAGCGGGGGTCACAGATACGCAGTATTTT. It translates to CASELAGVTDTQYF. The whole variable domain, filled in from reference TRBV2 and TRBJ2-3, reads EPEVTQTPSHQVTQMGQEVILRCVPISNHLYFYWYRQILGQKVEFLVSFYNNEISEKSEIFDDQFSVERPDGSNFTLKIRSTKLEDSAMYFCASELAGVTDTQYFGPGTRLTVL.

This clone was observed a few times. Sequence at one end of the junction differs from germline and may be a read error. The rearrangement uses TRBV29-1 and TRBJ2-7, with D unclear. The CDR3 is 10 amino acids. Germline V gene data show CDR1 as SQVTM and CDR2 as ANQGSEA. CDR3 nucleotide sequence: TGCAGCGTTGCGGGCAGGAGAAAATCTTTC. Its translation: CSVAGRRKSF.

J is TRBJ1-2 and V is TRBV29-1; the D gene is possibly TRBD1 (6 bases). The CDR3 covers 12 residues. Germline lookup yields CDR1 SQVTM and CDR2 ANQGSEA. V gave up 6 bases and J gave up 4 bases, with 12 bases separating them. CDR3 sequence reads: CSVATGSYGYTF. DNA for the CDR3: TGCAGCGTCGCGACAGGTTCCTATGGCTACACCTTC.

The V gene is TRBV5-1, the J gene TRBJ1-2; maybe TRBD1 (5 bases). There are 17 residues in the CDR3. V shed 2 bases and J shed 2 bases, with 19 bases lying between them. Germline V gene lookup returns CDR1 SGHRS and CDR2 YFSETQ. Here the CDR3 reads CASSLNHRGEINYGYTF. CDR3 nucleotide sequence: TGCGCCAGCAGCTTAAACCACCGGGGCGAGATAAACTATGGCTACACCTTC.

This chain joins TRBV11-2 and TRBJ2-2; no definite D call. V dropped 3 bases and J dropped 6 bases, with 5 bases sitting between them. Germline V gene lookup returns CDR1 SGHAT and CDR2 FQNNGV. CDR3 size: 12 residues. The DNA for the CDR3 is TGTGCCAGCAGCTTGGCGTCCGGGGAGCTGTTTTTT. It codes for CASSLASGELFF. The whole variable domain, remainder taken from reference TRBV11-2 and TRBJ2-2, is EAGVAQSPRYKIIEKRQSVAFWCNPISGHATLYWYQQILGQGPKLLIQFQNNGVVDDSQLPKDRFSAERLKGVDSTLKIQPAKLEDSAVYLCASSLASGELFFGEGSRLTVL.

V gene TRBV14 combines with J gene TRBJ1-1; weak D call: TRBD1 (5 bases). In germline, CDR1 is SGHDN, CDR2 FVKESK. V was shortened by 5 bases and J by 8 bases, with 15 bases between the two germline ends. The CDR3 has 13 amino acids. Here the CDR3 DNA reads TGTGCCAGCAGCGACACGTGGCAGGGCGAAGCTTTCTTT. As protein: CASSDTWQGEAFF.

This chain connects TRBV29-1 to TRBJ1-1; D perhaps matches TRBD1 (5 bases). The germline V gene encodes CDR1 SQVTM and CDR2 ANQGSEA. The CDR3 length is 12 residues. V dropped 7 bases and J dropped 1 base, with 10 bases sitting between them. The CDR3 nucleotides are TGCAGCGGGGGGTCACAGAACACTGAAGCTTTCTTT. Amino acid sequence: CSGGSQNTEAFF.

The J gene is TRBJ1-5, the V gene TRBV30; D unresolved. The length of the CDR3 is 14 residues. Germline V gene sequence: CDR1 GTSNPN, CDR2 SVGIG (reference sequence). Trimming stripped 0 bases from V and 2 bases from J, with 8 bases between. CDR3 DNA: TGTGCCTGGAGTGTACGGGCTGGCAATCAGCCCCAGCATTTT. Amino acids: CAWSVRAGNQPQHF.

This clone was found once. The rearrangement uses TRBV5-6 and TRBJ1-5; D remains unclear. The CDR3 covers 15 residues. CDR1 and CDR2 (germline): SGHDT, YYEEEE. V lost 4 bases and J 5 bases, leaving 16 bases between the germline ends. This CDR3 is CASSQTGVWDQPQHF. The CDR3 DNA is TGTGCCAGCAGCCAGACGGGCGTTTGGGATCAGCCCCAGCATTTT. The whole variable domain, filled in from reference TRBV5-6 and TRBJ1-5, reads DAGVTQSPTHLIKTRGQQVTLRCSPKSGHDTVSWYQQALGQGPQFIFQYYEEEERQRGNFPDRFSGHQFPNYSSELNVNALLLGDSALYLCASSQTGVWDQPQHFGDGTRLSIL.